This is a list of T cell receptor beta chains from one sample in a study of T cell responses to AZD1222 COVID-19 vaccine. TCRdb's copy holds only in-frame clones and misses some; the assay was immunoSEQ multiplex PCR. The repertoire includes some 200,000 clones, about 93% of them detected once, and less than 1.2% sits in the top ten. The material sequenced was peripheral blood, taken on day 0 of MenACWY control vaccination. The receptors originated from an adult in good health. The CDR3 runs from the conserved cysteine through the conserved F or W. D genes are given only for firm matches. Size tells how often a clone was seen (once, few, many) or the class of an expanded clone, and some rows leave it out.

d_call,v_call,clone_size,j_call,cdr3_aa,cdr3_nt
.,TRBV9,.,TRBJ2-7,CASSVPRVSLTREQYF,TGTGCCAGCAGCGTGCCCAGGGTATCCCTTACGAGAGAGCAGTACTTC
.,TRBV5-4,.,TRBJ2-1,CASSSGGGGKYNEQFF,TGTGCCAGCAGCTCTGGAGGGGGGGGGAAATACAATGAGCAGTTCTTC
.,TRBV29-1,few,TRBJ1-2,CSVAGFYGYTF,TGCAGCGTTGCGGGTTTCTATGGCTACACCTTC
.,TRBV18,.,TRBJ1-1,CASSQTPNTEAFF,TGTGCCAGCTCACAGACACCAAACACTGAAGCTTTCTTT
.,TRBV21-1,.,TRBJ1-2,CASSRQSLF,TGTGCCAGCAGCCGACAGTCCCTCTTC
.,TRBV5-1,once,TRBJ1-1,CASSPQPDIPGTEAFF,TGCGCCAGCAGCCCACAACCGGACATCCCGGGCACTGAAGCTTTCTTT
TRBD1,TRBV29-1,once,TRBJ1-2,CSVGDRSRYTF,TGCAGCGTTGGGGACAGGTCTCGCTACACCTTC
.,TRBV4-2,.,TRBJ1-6,CASSLACQGTHF,TGTGCCAGCAGCCTGGCGTGCCAGGGTACACACTTT
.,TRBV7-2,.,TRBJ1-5,CASSPRSGSGQPQHF,TGTGCCAGCAGCCCGCGGAGTGGGTCGGGTCAGCCCCAGCATTTT
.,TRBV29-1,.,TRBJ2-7,CSVKTGTGSSYEQYF,TGCAGCGTGAAAACCGGGACGGGAAGCTCCTACGAGCAGTACTTC
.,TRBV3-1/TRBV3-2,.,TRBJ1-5,CASSLAYSNQPQHF,TGTGCCAGCAGCCTCGCATATAGCAATCAGCCCCAGCATTTT
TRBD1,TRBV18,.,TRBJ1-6,CASSPEDRESSPLHF,TGTGCCAGCTCACCGGAGGACAGGGAAAGTTCACCCCTCCACTTT
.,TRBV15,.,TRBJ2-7,CATSTQGIEQYF,TGTGCCACCAGCACCCAGGGGATTGAGCAGTACTTC
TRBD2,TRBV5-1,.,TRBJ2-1,CASSLLAGPGDEQFF,TGCGCCAGCAGCTTACTAGCGGGGCCTGGGGATGAGCAGTTCTTC
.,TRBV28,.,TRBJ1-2,CASSLSGYGYTF,TGTGCCAGCAGCCTGAGTGGCTATGGCTACACCTTC
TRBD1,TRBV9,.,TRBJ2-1,CASSVGTGSYNEQFF,TGTGCCAGCAGCGTAGGGACAGGGTCATACAATGAGCAGTTCTTC
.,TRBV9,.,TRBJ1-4,CASSVEGAGLNEKLFF,TGTGCCAGCAGCGTAGAAGGGGCAGGACTTAATGAAAAACTGTTTTTT
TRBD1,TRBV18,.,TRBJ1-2,CASSPPGQRNYGYTF,TGTGCCAGCTCACCACCGGGACAGAGAAACTATGGCTACACCTTC
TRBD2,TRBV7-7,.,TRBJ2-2,CASRPLAGGPHGELFF,TGTGCCAGCAGACCACTAGCGGGGGGGCCTCACGGGGAGCTGTTTTTT
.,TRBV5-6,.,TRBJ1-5,CASSPLGGIEPQHF,TGTGCCAGCAGCCCACTCGGGGGGATCGAGCCCCAGCATTTT
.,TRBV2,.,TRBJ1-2,CASSVRTEHGYTF,TGTGCCAGCAGTGTTCGGACAGAACATGGCTACACCTTC
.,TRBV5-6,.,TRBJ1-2,CASSLVSARRVSYGYTF,TGTGCCAGCAGCTTGGTGTCGGCCAGACGGGTATCCTATGGCTACACCTTC
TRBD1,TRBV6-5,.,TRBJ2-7,CASSPRTGLGYEQYF,TGTGCCAGCAGTCCCCGGACAGGTCTCGGCTACGAGCAGTACTTC
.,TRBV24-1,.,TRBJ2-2,CATSAGGRGELFF,TGTGCCACCAGTGCTGGCGGTAGGGGGGAGCTGTTTTTT
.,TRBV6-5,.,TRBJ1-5,CASSSSVSNQPQHF,TGTGCCAGCAGTTCGTCAGTTAGCAATCAGCCCCAGCATTTT
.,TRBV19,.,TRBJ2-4,CASSIAGAKNIQYF,TGTGCCAGTAGTATAGCAGGGGCCAAAAACATTCAGTACTTC
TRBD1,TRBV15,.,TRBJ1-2,CATSRVQGSVSGYTF,TGTGCCACCAGCAGAGTACAGGGGTCGGTTTCGGGCTACACCTTC
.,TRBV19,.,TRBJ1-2,CASSSYREASNYGYTF,TGTGCCAGTAGTAGCTACAGGGAAGCTTCTAACTATGGCTACACCTTC
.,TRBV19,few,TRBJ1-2,CASSLGEWYGYTF,TGTGCCAGTAGTTTGGGGGAATGGTATGGCTACACCTTC
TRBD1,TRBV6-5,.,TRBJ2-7,CASSRTGTGSYEQYF,TGTGCCAGCAGTCGAACCGGGACAGGTTCCTACGAGCAGTACTTC
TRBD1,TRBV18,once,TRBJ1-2,CASSLQGGTNYGYTF,TGTGCCAGCTCACTGCAGGGGGGGACTAACTATGGCTACACCTTC
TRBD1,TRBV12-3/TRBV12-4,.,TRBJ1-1,CASRHRTGFEAFF,TGTGCCAGCAGACATAGGACAGGCTTTGAAGCTTTCTTT
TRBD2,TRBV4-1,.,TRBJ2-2,CASSLAQRGTGELFF,TGCGCCAGCAGCCTAGCTCAGCGGGGGACCGGGGAGCTGTTTTTT
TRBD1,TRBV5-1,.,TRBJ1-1,CASSLATGWNTEAFF,TGCGCCAGCAGCTTAGCGACAGGGTGGAACACTGAAGCTTTCTTT
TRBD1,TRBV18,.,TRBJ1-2,CASSPRQGAYGYTF,TGTGCCAGCTCACCGAGACAGGGGGCCTATGGCTACACCTTC
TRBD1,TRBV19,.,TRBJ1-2,CASRPGGNGYTF,TGTGCCAGCAGACCAGGGGGCAACGGCTACACCTTC
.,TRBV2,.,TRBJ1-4,CASSETGSSSEKLFF,TGTGCCAGCAGTGAAACAGGGAGTAGTAGTGAAAAACTGTTTTTT
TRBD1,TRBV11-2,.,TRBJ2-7,CASSLERTGVWQYF,TGTGCCAGCAGCTTAGAGCGGACAGGAGTTTGGCAGTACTTC
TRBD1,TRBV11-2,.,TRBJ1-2,CASSIQGAFDGYTF,TGTGCCAGCAGCATACAGGGGGCGTTTGACGGCTACACCTTC
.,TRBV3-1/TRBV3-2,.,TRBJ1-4,CASSQSGTKNEKLFF,TGTGCCAGCAGCCAATCCGGGACAAAGAATGAAAAACTGTTTTTT
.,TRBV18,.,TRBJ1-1,CASSQGHGVDTEAFF,TGTGCCAGCTCCCAGGGACATGGGGTCGACACTGAAGCTTTCTTT
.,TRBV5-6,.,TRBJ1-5,CASSLGGPYSNQPQHF,TGTGCCAGCAGCTTGGGGGGGCCATATAGCAATCAGCCCCAGCATTTT
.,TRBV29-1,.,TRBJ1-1,CSVGGGYTEAFF,TGCAGCGTGGGGGGCGGGTACACTGAAGCTTTCTTT